This is a list of T cell receptor beta chains from one sample in a study of cytomegalovirus exposure and HLA in healthy donors. Only in-frame clones appear in the TCRdb table, and some are missing; sequencing was by immunoSEQ multiplex PCR. The data contain approximately 110,000 clones, about 16% of them singletons. Material: PBMCs. Receptors were obtained from a young woman in good health and CMV-seronegative. CDR3s include the opening cysteine and the closing phenylalanine or tryptophan. The D gene is left open where the match is weak. The listing skips clone size in some rows; elsewhere it reads once, few, many or a size class.

V gene: TRBV7-2
J gene: TRBJ2-7
clone size: few
D gene: TRBD1
CDR3 protein: CASSWPPGQGYEQYF
CDR3 DNA: TGTGCCAGCAGCTGGCCCCCCGGACAGGGCTACGAGCAGTACTTC

V gene: TRBV4-2
J gene: TRBJ2-7
clone size: NA
D gene: NA
CDR3 protein: CASSQEGGSYEQYF
CDR3 DNA: TGTGCCAGCAGCCAAGAGGGGGGTTCCTACGAGCAGTACTTC

V gene: TRBV28
J gene: TRBJ1-1
clone size: NA
D gene: TRBD1
CDR3 protein: CASSLTYRGDTEAFF
CDR3 DNA: TGTGCCAGCAGCCTAACTTACAGGGGAGACACTGAAGCTTTCTTT

V gene: TRBV7-3
J gene: TRBJ2-7
clone size: NA
D gene: TRBD1
CDR3 protein: CASSDTGDSYEQYF
CDR3 DNA: TGTGCCAGCAGCGATACAGGGGACTCCTACGAGCAGTACTTC

V gene: TRBV29-1
J gene: TRBJ1-1
clone size: NA
D gene: NA
CDR3 protein: CSPGGLDTEAFF
CDR3 DNA: TGCAGCCCGGGGGGTCTGGACACTGAAGCTTTCTTT

V gene: TRBV15
J gene: TRBJ1-5
clone size: few
D gene: TRBD1
CDR3 protein: CATSSTGVESNQPQHF
CDR3 DNA: TGTGCCACCAGCAGCACAGGGGTTGAGAGCAATCAGCCCCAGCATTTT

V gene: TRBV4-1
J gene: TRBJ2-5
clone size: few
D gene: NA
CDR3 protein: CASSQYEETQYF
CDR3 DNA: TGCGCCAGCAGCCAATATGAGGAGACCCAGTACTTC

V gene: TRBV6-1
J gene: TRBJ1-4
clone size: NA
D gene: NA
CDR3 protein: CASRMEATNEKLFF
CDR3 DNA: TGTGCCAGCCGCATGGAGGCAACTAATGAAAAACTGTTTTTT

V gene: TRBV10-3
J gene: TRBJ2-2
clone size: few
D gene: NA
CDR3 protein: CAISEFAAPRNTGELFF
CDR3 DNA: TGTGCCATCAGTGAGTTTGCGGCGCCTCGGAACACCGGGGAGCTGTTTTTT

V gene: TRBV28
J gene: TRBJ2-7
clone size: NA
D gene: NA
CDR3 protein: CASGPSYEQYF
CDR3 DNA: TGTGCCAGTGGGCCTTCCTACGAGCAGTACTTC